This T cell receptor beta chain was identified in a study of naive and memory T cell subsets (dated by TCRdb to about 2017). Context from the whole study: The study applied an open-source, UMI-based TCR alpha and beta sequencing pipeline to sorted naive and memory peripheral blood T cell subsets. The functional CMV T cell responses agreed completely with IgG serology results. RNA was DNase-treated and reverse transcribed with TCR constant-region primers, mostly using SuperScript III. General study outcomes and caveats: RNA-based TCR counts may be influenced by expression changes linked to T cell activation and differentiation. Once error correction was done, more than 95% of naive TCR sequences showed up just once, which made the naive abundance distributions much steeper than those of the memory subsets. The abundance of TCRs followed a power law with an exponent that differed between naive and memory subsets yet stayed consistent across the three individuals. The repertoire findings for the naive and memory subsets could not be validated, as no ground truth was available. A clonotype was defined as a single alpha or beta chain sequence rather than as a paired alpha/beta receptor. Gini index rose and Shannon and inverse Simpson diversity fell from naive through CM, EM and EMRA in both CD4 and CD8 cells.

The trim is 5 bases for V and 4 bases for J, with a gap of 19 bases between the germline ends. The CDR3 covers 16 residues, taking in both the cysteine and the phenylalanine. Of all the DNA, just the CDR3 is kept, 48 bases in frame from base 1. Based on the germline V gene (reference sequence), the CDR1 and CDR2 sequences are SEHNR and FQNEAQ. TCR alpha and beta chain libraries were amplified separately from the second PCR step onward. Donor CMV status was determined by IFNgamma production from CD4+ T cells after overnight stimulation of fresh PBMCs with CMV viral lysate. CD4 T cells were positively selected using Miltenyi beads, after which CD8 T cells were positively selected from the CD4-negative fraction. After staining for CD3, CD4, CD8, CD45RA, CD27 and a live/dead dye, cells were sorted on a BD Aria II into four subsets based on CD45RA and CD27. Three healthy volunteers provided blood, and each donor's sample was split into CD4 and CD8 T cells and then further divided into four differentiation subsets. Approximately 120 ml of peripheral blood was collected from each donor, and PBMC were isolated from the blood using Ficoll-Paque PLUS density-gradient centrifugation. The sorted cells were lysed in RLT buffer, after which RNA was extracted using a Qiagen RNeasy kit and kept at -80 degrees C.

This clonotype was found a few times. The antigen this receptor binds is unknown. There are no base qualities to consult, and no much larger clone falls within one base. The library was prepared using UMI-ligation and nested PCR. An equimolar mix of two oligonucleotides covering both TRBC1 and TRBC2 was used as the beta constant-region primer. The ligated cDNA went through four rounds of PCR with nested alpha and beta constant-region primers together with the SP2 primer. A single-stranded oligonucleotide containing the SP2 primer and a 12-nucleotide UMI was joined to the 3' end of the cDNA by T4 RNA ligase 1. Incubation of the ligation reaction was carried out at 16 degrees C for about 18-25 hours. PCR2 was typically run as a SYBR Green qPCR and stopped at a predetermined threshold to prevent over-amplification. Every purification after the first one was done using Agencourt AMPure XP magnetic beads. Libraries were quantified by Qubit and checked on a TapeStation, with a main peak expected near 650 bp. Sequencing of the pooled libraries was done on an Illumina MiSeq using v2 2x251 paired-end kits, which typically yielded roughly 0.9-2.2 million reads per sample. Each sample library was pooled at approximately 4.2 nM, and roughly 5-7.5% PhiX was included to improve cluster recognition. The original pipeline was this. FASTQ reads processed by Demultiplexor were assigned V and J genes by Decombinator through tag matching that tolerated a single base-pair mismatch. By using UMIs, Collapsinator corrected both sequencing errors and the frequency errors caused by PCR heterogeneity. TCRs were translated and CDR3s were extracted from the conserved cysteine to the FGXG phenylalanine by CDR3Translator, with non-productive sequences being flagged. Gini, Shannon entropy and inverse Simpson indices were calculated on repertoires that had been subsampled to equal numbers of UMI-defined TCRs. Within the linear range, a power law was fitted to clonotype abundance distributions using maximum likelihood. For one naive CD8 sample, the pipeline and MIGEC produced similar UMI counts, unique TCR numbers and clonal distributions. Repertoires were searched for about 7,300 CMV-associated CDR3 sequences compiled from VDJdb and a published dataset. TCRdb redid the processing of the public reads, applying fastp at Q25 and MiXCR, and retained in-frame beta chains. When rows share a CDR3 protein, they turn into one entry using the most common DNA and genes. The authors' filters were not applied to this entry. The sample profile shows about 120,000 distinct CDR3 sequences; around a third of them were found once. Of the sample, approximately 0.9% falls within the top ten clones.

Sequencing was done on a sample of central memory CD4+ T cells from blood. The cell subset or site label on this specimen signifies: central memory, CD45RA- CD27+. The TCR sequence derives from a human donor in good health. The chain uses TRBV7-9 and TRBJ2-3; the D gene is perhaps TRBD2, from 6 matching bases. The CDR3 protein is CASSRNRLGGSDTQYF. The bases are TGTGCCAGCAGCCGAAATCGCCTGGGAGGTTCAGATACGCAGTATTTT.